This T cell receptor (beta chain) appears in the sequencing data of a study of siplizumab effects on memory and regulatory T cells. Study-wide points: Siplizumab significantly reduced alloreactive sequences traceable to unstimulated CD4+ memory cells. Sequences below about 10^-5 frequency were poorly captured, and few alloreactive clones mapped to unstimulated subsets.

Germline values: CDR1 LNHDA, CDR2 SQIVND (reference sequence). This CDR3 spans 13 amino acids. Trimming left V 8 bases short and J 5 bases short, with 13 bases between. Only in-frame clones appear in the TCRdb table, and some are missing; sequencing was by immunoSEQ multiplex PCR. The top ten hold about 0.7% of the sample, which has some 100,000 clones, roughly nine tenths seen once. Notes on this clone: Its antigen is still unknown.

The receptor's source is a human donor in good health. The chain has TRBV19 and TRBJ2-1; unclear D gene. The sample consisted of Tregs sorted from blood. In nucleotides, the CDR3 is TGTGCCAGTGGTCTTCGGACCAACAATGAGCAGTTCTTC. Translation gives CASGLRTNNEQFF.